Below, 27 T cell receptor beta chains from the same sample are listed, as sequenced in a study of blood T cell repertoires in COVID-19. Repertoires were generated with immunoSEQ multiplex PCR, while TCRdb's copy carries only in-frame clones and drops some. This sample has 200,000 or so clones, with 86% found just once. Sequences were obtained from PBMCs or T cells enriched from blood (not recorded which). All receptors derive from a woman between 40 and 50 years old with acute COVID-19.

The chain recombines TRBV15 with TRBJ1-2, with 7 bases fitting TRBD1. Trimming cost V 1 base and J 4 bases; bases outside gene matches: 3. Germline CDR1 and CDR2: LNHNV and YYDKDF (reference sequence). CDR3 length: 14 residues. Here the CDR3 reads CATSRAGTVYGYTF. The CDR3 DNA sequence: TGTGCCACCAGCAGAGCCGGGACAGTCTATGGCTACACCTTC.

V is TRBV2 and J is TRBJ1-2, with TRBD1 identical over 8 bases. The CDR3 length is 18 residues. J gave up 4 bases and V 0 bases, and 13 bases lay outside the gene matches. Germline V CDR1 and CDR2: SNHLY, FYNNEI. CDR3 bases: TGTGCCAGCAGTGAAGCTGTTTTTTTACCGGACAGGGCCTATGGCTACACCTTC. Translation gives CASSEAVFLPDRAYGYTF.

The chain is built from TRBV7-2 and TRBJ2-7, with D tentatively TRBD2 (5 bases). V was cut by 4 bases and J by 4 bases, with 11 bases left in between. Germline V lookup: CDR1 SGHTA, CDR2 FQGNSA. The CDR3 is made up of 13 amino acids. The CDR3 nucleotides are TGTGCCAGCAGCTCCCAACTAGGGTACGAGCAGTACTTC. This sequence encodes CASSSQLGYEQYF.

This clone was found once. The J gene is TRBJ1-6, the V gene TRBV2; D remains unclear. The CDR3 extends over 17 amino acids. Trimming removed 4 bases at V and 5 bases at J, with 18 bases between. Germline assignment: CDR1 SNHLY and CDR2 FYNNEI. CDR3 sequence (DNA): TGTGCCAGCAGTGGCCGGTTTTTCCAGGCGAATAATTCACCCCTCCACTTT. Its protein product is CASSGRFFQANNSPLHF.

This clone was recorded a few times. The CDR3 spells CASSVRTGGDSPLHF. In DNA form, the CDR3 reads TGTGCCAGTAGTGTAAGGACCGGCGGGGATTCACCCCTCCACTTT. V gene TRBV19 combines with J gene TRBJ1-6; D call uncertain. CDR1 and CDR2 from the germline V gene are LNHDA and SQIVND (reference sequence). The germline V and J ends were trimmed by 5 bases and 8 bases, with 16 bases remaining between them. This CDR3 is built from 15 residues.

This clone was recorded a few times. This rearrangement joins TRBV11-1 to TRBJ1-1, with 7 bases lining up with TRBD1. Germline CDR1 and CDR2: SGHAT and FQDESV (reference sequence). Trimming at V came to 4 bases and at J to 2 bases, leaving 7 bases not matched to a gene. This CDR3 is built from 15 residues. CDR3 sequence reads: CASSSQTGYNTEAFF. DNA for the CDR3: TGTGCCAGCAGCTCCCAGACAGGGTATAACACTGAAGCTTTCTTT.

This chain joins TRBV12-3 or TRBV12-4 and TRBJ2-5; D might be TRBD1 (5 bases). The CDR3 runs to 13 residues. Trimming shortened V by 5 bases and J by 3 bases, and 10 bases separated the two germline ends. The CDR3 nucleotides are TGTGCCAGCAGTCCGGACATCGAAGAGACCCAGTACTTC. This encodes CASSPDIEETQYF.

In regard to this clone: The junction and the germline gene differ at one end; a read error may be behind it. The chain has TRBV14 and TRBJ1-1, with TRBD1 as a possible D gene (6 bases). The CDR3 covers 14 residues. CDR1 SGHDN and CDR2 FVKESK come from the germline V gene. The CDR3 bases are TGCGATCCCAACCCTGGGGGGGCTGACACTGAAGCTTTCTTT. Protein: CDPNPGGADTEAFF.

The genes are TRBV18 and TRBJ1-1; TRBD1 aligns across 7 bases. The junction had 12 bases not matched to a gene; V was cut back by 3 bases and J by 5 bases. This CDR3 has 16 residues. CDR1 KGHSH and CDR2 LQKENI come from the germline V gene. CDR3 sequence reads: CASSPPPDRAGTEAFF. CDR3 sequence (DNA): TGTGCCAGCTCACCCCCCCCCGACAGGGCGGGGACTGAAGCTTTCTTT. The variable domain in full, with the rest retrieved from reference TRBV18 and TRBJ1-1, is NAGVMQNPRHLVRRRGQEARLRCSPMKGHSHVYWYRQLPEEGLKFMVYLQKENIIDESGMPKERFSAEFPKEGPSILRIQQVVRGDSAAYFCASSPPPDRAGTEAFFGQGTRLTVV.

The chain has TRBV5-1 and TRBJ2-1; the D is unclear. The CDR3 consists of 15 residues. CDR1 and CDR2 (germline): SGHRS, YFSETQ. V was shortened by 5 bases and J by 0 bases, with 12 bases between the two germline ends. This chain's CDR3 is CASSTRGGSYNEQFF. DNA of the CDR3: TGCGCCAGCAGTACCAGAGGTGGCTCCTACAATGAGCAGTTCTTC.

The rearrangement joins TRBV6-4 to TRBJ1-6; D perhaps matches TRBD1 (5 bases). V dropped 2 bases and J dropped 7 bases, with 9 bases sitting between them. Germline assignment: CDR1 MRHNA and CDR2 SNTAGT. The CDR3 length is 14 residues. This chain's CDR3 is CASSDGAGNSPLHF. CDR3 bases: TGTGCCAGCAGTGACGGAGCAGGGAATTCACCCCTCCACTTT.

The chain joins TRBV6-5 to TRBJ1-4; TRBD1 matches at 7 bases. The CDR3 covers 14 residues. From germline, CDR1 is MNHEY and CDR2 SVGAGI. J gave up 6 bases and V 5 bases, and 6 bases lay outside the gene matches. CDR3 protein: CASSRDSLDEKLFF. The CDR3 DNA sequence: TGTGCCAGCAGTAGGGACAGTCTGGATGAAAAACTGTTTTTT.

V is TRBV5-5 and J is TRBJ2-1; the match to TRBD1 covers 7 bases. The ends lost 4 bases at V and 0 bases at J; junction bases unmatched: 7. CDR1 and CDR2 from the germline V gene are SGHKS and YYEKEE (reference sequence). CDR3 length: 16 amino acids. The CDR3 bases are TGTGCCAGCAGCGTACAGACAGGGCTCTCCTACAATGAGCAGTTCTTC. Its protein product is CASSVQTGLSYNEQFF.

The V and J genes are TRBV7-9 and TRBJ2-2; 7 bases map to TRBD1. The CDR3 length is 17 residues. CDR1 and CDR2 from the germline V gene are SEHNR and FQNEAQ (reference sequence). V shed 2 bases and J 3 bases; nucleotides not matched to a gene: 9. CDR3 in amino acids: CASSLLRSGGYTGELFF. The CDR3, as DNA: TGTGCCAGCAGCTTATTAAGGTCAGGGGGATACACCGGGGAGCTGTTTTTT.

V usage is TRBV5-4 and J usage is TRBJ1-1, with D possibly TRBD1 on 5 matching bases. Per germline, CDR1 SGHNT and CDR2 YYREEE (reference sequence). Trimming pared 1 base from V and 4 bases from J, leaving 11 bases between. The CDR3 spans 14 residues. The CDR3 region is CASSLTPTGTEAFF. The CDR3 coding sequence is TGTGCCAGCAGCTTGACTCCAACAGGCACTGAAGCTTTCTTT. The full variable domain, its missing parts supplied by reference TRBV5-4 and TRBJ1-1, is ETGVTQSPTHLIKTRGQQVTLRCSSQSGHNTVSWYQQALGQGPQFIFQYYREEENGRGNFPPRFSGLQFPNYSSELNVNALELDDSALYLCASSLTPTGTEAFFGQGTRLTVV.

This clone was observed a handful of times. V and J are TRBV5-1 and TRBJ2-7; 7 bases map to TRBD1. The CDR3 runs to 15 residues. The junction had 9 bases not matched to a gene; V was cut back by 6 bases and J by 0 bases. Germline V gives CDR1 SGHRS, CDR2 YFSETQ. CDR3 amino acids: CASNPRGGASYEQYF. The CDR3, as DNA: TGCGCCAGCAACCCCCGAGGGGGCGCCTCCTACGAGCAGTACTTC.

This sequence joins TRBV7-6 and TRBJ2-1, with a tentative D call TRBD2 (5 bases). Germline V gene sequence: CDR1 SGHVS, CDR2 FNYEAQ. The CDR3 spans 17 residues. V lost 0 bases to trimming and J lost 4 bases, with 16 bases between them. The CDR3 DNA reads as TGTGCCAGCAGCTTAGCCCTTCATGGGAGAGGTTACAATGAGCAGTTCTTC. Residues: CASSLALHGRGYNEQFF.

The rearrangement links TRBV3-1 (or the pseudogene TRBV3-2) to TRBJ2-3, with 8 bases that match TRBD1. Germline CDR1 and CDR2: LGHDT and YNNKEL (reference sequence). V dropped 5 bases and J dropped 2; count of bases not matched to a gene: 9. This CDR3 has 16 amino acids. CDR3 coding DNA: TGTGCCAGCAGCTCAGCCGGACAGGGCTCCACAGATACGCAGTATTTT. This translates into CASSSAGQGSTDTQYF.

The chain uses TRBV5-6 and TRBJ2-1, with D perhaps matching TRBD2 (5 bases). The germline CDR1 and CDR2 sequences are SGHDT and YYEEEE. Between the trimmed V and J ends, which lost 0 bases and 4 bases, there was a span of 20 bases. The CDR3 loop spans 18 amino acids. Here the CDR3 reads CASSLDGSNPGMYNEQFF. As DNA, the CDR3 is TGTGCCAGCAGCTTGGACGGGTCAAACCCGGGGATGTACAATGAGCAGTTCTTC. The variable domain in full, with the rest retrieved from reference TRBV5-6 and TRBJ2-1, is DAGVTQSPTHLIKTRGQQVTLRCSPKSGHDTVSWYQQALGQGPQFIFQYYEEEERQRGNFPDRFSGHQFPNYSSELNVNALLLGDSALYLCASSLDGSNPGMYNEQFFGPGTRLTVL.

As regards this clone: This specimen includes other DNA sequences encoding the same CDR3. The chain combines TRBV2 with TRBJ1-5, with 7 bases that match TRBD1. Trimming took 5 bases from V and 7 from J; bases not matched to a gene: 5. Germline V gene sequence: CDR1 SNHLY, CDR2 FYNNEI. The length of the CDR3 is 13 residues. CDR3 sequence reads: CASSTRGIQPQHF. CDR3 sequence (DNA): TGTGCCAGCAGTACCAGGGGGATACAGCCCCAGCATTTT.

Details on this clone: Within the sample, other DNA sequences also encode this same CDR3. The chain couples TRBV4-1 to TRBJ2-1; the match to TRBD2 covers 9 bases. V gave up 0 bases and J gave up 4 bases; unmatched junction bases: 4. The germline gives CDR1 MGHRA, CDR2 YSYEKL. The CDR3 totals 16 residues. This CDR3 reads CASSQDRAGGYNEQFF. The CDR3 DNA follows: TGCGCCAGCAGCCAAGATAGGGCGGGGGGGTACAATGAGCAGTTCTTC.

V usage is TRBV5-6 and J usage is TRBJ2-5; TRBD2 aligns across 12 bases. J lost 0 bases, V lost 1 base, and 1 base had no gene match. The germline V gene has CDR1 SGHDT and CDR2 YYEEEE. The CDR3 runs to 16 residues. CDR3 residues: CASSLTSGGYQETQYF. In DNA, the CDR3 is TGTGCCAGCAGCTTGACTAGCGGGGGGTACCAAGAGACCCAGTACTTC.

The V call is TRBV7-8, the J call TRBJ1-1; the match to TRBD1 covers 7 bases. The CDR3 spans 15 residues. Germline trimming cut 0 bases from V and 0 bases from J; bases unmatched to any gene: 1. Germline CDR1 and CDR2: SGHVS and FQNEAQ. The CDR3 bases are TGTGCCAGCAGCTTAGCCCAGGGGGTGAACACTGAAGCTTTCTTT. This gives the protein CASSLAQGVNTEAFF. The full variable domain, in which reference TRBV7-8 and TRBJ1-1 provide the parts outside the CDR3, is GAGVSQSPRYKVAKRGQDVALRCDPISGHVSLFWYQQALGQGPEFLTYFQNEAQLDKSGLPSDRFFAERPEGSVSTLKIQRTQQEDSAVYLCASSLAQGVNTEAFFGQGTRLTVV.

Written as DNA, the CDR3 is TGTGCCACCAGCAGAAGGACAGGGGAGATAACTGAAGCTTTCTTT. Translation gives CATSRRTGEITEAFF. The rearrangement uses TRBV15 and TRBJ1-1, with 9 nucleotides matching TRBD1. In germline, CDR1 is LNHNV, CDR2 YYDKDF (reference sequence). With 2 bases clipped from V and 5 bases from J, the junction kept 6 bases outside the gene matches. The length of the CDR3 is 15 residues.

The count of this clone is one. The J gene is TRBJ2-1, the V gene TRBV7-2; TRBD2 agrees at 13 bases. CDR3 length: 18 amino acids. J was trimmed by 2 bases and V by 5 bases; bases with no gene match: 9. Germline-derived CDR1 and CDR2 are SGHTA and FQGNSA. CDR3 DNA sequence: TGTGCCAGCAGCCCGGCGAGACTAGCGGGGGGACCCTACAATGAGCAGTTCTTC. Translation: CASSPARLAGGPYNEQFF.

This clone showed up just a few times. This rearrangement joins TRBV11-2 to TRBJ2-7; maybe TRBD1 (6 bases). Germline V gives CDR1 SGHAT, CDR2 FQNNGV. The CDR3 runs to 13 residues. Trimming pared 5 bases from V and 1 base from J, leaving 9 bases between. The CDR3 nucleotides read TGTGCCAGCAGCCCACAGGGATCCTACGAGCAGTACTTC. Translated, it gives CASSPQGSYEQYF.

This clone was counted once. This rearrangement joins TRBV12-3 or TRBV12-4 to TRBJ1-2, with D perhaps matching TRBD1 (5 bases). V was trimmed by 4 bases and J by 6 bases, leaving 12 bases between them. This CDR3 is 13 amino acids long. DNA for the CDR3: TGTGCCAGCAGTTGGGGCACAGGTCATGGCTACACCTTC. The encoded protein is CASSWGTGHGYTF.